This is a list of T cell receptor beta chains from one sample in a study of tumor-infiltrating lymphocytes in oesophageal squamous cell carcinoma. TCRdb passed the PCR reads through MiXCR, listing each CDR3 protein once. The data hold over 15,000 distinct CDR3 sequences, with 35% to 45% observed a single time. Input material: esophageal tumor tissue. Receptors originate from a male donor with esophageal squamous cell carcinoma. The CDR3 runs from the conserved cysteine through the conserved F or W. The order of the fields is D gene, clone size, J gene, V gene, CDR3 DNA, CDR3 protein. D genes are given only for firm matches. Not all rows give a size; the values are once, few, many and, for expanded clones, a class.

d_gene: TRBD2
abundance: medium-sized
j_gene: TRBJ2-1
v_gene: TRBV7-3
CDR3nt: TGTGCCAGCAGCCCCAACGGGCGGGAGGTCAATGAGCAGTTCTTC
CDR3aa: CASSPNGREVNEQFF

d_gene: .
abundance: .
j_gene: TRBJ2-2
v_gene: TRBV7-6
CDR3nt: TGTGCCAGCAGCTTAATGTCGAACACCGGGGAGCTGTTTTTT
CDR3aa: CASSLMSNTGELFF

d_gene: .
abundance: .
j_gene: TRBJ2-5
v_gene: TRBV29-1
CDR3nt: TGCAGCGTTTCCGCAGGGAAAGAGACCCAGTACTTC
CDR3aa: CSVSAGKETQYF

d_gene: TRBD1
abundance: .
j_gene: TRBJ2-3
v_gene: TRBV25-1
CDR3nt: TGTGCCAGCAGTGTGTACCGGGACAGCTGCACAGATACGCAGTATTTT
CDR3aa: CASSVYRDSCTDTQYF

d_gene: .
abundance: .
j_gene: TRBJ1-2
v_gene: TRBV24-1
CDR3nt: TGTGCCACCAGTGGCCCCTTAGGCTCTGGCTATGGCTACACCTTC
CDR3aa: CATSGPLGSGYGYTF

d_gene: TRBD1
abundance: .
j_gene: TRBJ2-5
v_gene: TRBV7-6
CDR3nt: TGTGCCAGCAGCTTAGTGGGGGACAGGGTTTGGGAAGAGACCCAGTACTTC
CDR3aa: CASSLVGDRVWEETQYF

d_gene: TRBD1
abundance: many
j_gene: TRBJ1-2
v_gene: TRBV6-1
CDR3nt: TGTGCCAGCAAAGGGACAGGGGGCTATGGCTACACCTTC
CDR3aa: CASKGTGGYGYTF

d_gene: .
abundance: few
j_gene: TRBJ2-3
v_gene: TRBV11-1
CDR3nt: TGTGCCAGCAGCTTAGCCCAGAACACAGATACGCAGTATTTT
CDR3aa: CASSLAQNTDTQYF

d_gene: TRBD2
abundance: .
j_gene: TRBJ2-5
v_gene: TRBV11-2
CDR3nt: TGTGCCAGCTCACATGGGACTAGCGGGGTGGGAGAGACCCAGTACTTC
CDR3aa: CASSHGTSGVGETQYF

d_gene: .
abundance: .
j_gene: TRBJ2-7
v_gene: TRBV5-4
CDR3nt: TGTGCCAGCAGCCGCCGACCCAGCGCAGGGTCCGAGCAGTACTTC
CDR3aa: CASSRRPSAGSEQYF

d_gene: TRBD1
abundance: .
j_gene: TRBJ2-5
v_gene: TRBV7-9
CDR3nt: TGTGCCAGCAGCTACGGACAGGGACCCCAAGAGACCCAGTACTTC
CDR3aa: CASSYGQGPQETQYF

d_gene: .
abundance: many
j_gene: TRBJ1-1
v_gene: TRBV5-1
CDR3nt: TGCGCCAGCAGCTTTGGGCAGGGGTACACTGAAGCTTTCTTT
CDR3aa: CASSFGQGYTEAFF

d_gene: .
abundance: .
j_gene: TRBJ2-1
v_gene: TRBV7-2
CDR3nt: TGTGCCAGCAGCTTAGCGCTAGCGCCCTCCTACAATGAGCAGTTCTTC
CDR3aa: CASSLALAPSYNEQFF

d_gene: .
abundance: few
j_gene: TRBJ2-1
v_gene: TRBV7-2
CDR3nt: TGTGCCAGCAGCTTAGAAGCAGAAACCTACAATGAGCAGTTCTTC
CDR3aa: CASSLEAETYNEQFF

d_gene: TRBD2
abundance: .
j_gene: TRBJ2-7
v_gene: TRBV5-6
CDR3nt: TGTGCCAGCAGCCCACCGGGACTAGCGGAGTACGAGCAGTACTTC
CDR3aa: CASSPPGLAEYEQYF

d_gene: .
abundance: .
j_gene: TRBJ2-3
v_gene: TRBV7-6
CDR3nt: TGTGCCAGCAGCTTTAGCAGGGGACAACACTTGGATACGCAGTATTTT
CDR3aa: CASSFSRGQHLDTQYF

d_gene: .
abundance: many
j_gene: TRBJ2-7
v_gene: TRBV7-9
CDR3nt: TGTGCCAGCAGCTTATATTGGGATCCGAGCTCCTACGAGCAGTACTTC
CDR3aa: CASSLYWDPSSYEQYF

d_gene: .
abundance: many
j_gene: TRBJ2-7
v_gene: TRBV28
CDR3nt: TGTGCCAGCAGTTTACCCCAGCCTTCTCCCTACGAGCAGTACTTC
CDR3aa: CASSLPQPSPYEQYF